This T cell receptor beta chain was sequenced for a study of spatial heterogeneity in lung cancer. Whole-study context: Bulk RNA-seq from matched material yielded a T cell module score that correlated strongly with TCR transcript counts in tumor regions.

On this clonotype: Its target is not known.

General study results and limits: For expanded intratumoral alpha and beta TCRs, counts tracked tumor mutation counts.

Described time point: sample taken at primary tumor resection. Samples came from around 70 TRACERx patients with untreated early-stage lung cancer. Trimming took off 2 bases at V and 4 bases at J, with 8 bases between the two ends. The length of the CDR3 is 13 residues. Germline CDR1 and CDR2: SNHLY and FYNNEI. The presence of a unique molecular identifier marked each TCR cDNA molecule. TCRdb independently ran MiXCR on the 5' RACE reads; one entry per CDR3 protein. The profile shows a few thousand distinct CDR3 sequences, roughly 10% of them singletons. The sequencing here drew on lung tumor tissue, taken at surgery. This receptor was identified in a female donor with early-stage non-small cell lung cancer. The rearrangement uses TRBV2 and TRBJ2-5; tentative D call: TRBD2 (6 bases). The CDR3 nucleotides are TGTGCCAGCAGTGAATCGGAGGGAGAGACCCAGTACTTC. Translation: CASSESEGETQYF.